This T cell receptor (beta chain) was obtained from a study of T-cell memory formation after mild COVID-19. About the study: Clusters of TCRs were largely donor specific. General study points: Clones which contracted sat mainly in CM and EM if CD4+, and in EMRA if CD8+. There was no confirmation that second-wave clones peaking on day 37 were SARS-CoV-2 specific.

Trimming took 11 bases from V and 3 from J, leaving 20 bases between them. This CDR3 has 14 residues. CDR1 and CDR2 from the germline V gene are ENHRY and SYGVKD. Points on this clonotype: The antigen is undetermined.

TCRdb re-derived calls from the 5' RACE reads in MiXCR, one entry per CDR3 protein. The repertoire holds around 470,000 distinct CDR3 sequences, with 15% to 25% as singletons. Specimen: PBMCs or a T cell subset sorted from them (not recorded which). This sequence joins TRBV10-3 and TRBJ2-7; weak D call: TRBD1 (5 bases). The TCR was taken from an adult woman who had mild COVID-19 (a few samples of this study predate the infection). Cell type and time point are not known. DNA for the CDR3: TGTGCCGTCCTCCGAGACGACAGTTTCTACGAGCAGTACTTC. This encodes CAVLRDDSFYEQYF.